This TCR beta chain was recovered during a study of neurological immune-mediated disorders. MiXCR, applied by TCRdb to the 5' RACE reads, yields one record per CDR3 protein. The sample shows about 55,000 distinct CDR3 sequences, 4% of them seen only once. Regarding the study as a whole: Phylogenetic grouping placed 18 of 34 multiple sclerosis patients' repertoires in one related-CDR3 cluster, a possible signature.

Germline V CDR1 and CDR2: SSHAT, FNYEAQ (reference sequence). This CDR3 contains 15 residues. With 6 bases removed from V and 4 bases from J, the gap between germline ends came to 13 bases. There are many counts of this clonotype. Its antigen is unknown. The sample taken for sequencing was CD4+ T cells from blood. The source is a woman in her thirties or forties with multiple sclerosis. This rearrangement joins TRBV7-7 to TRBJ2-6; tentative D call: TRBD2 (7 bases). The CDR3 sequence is CASSRGAPGANVLTF. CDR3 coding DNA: TGTGCCAGCAGTCGGGGGGCGCCCGGGGCCAACGTCCTGACTTTC.